What follows is one T cell receptor beta chain and its context. TCRdb's table, derived via immunoSEQ multiplex PCR, lists solely in-frame clones and lacks some. The table records some 150,000 clones, 85% to 95% of them present only once. These data come from a study of T cell responses to AZD1222 COVID-19 vaccine. The CDR3 has 16 amino acids. The germline V and J ends were trimmed by 6 bases and 0 bases, with 15 bases remaining between them. Germline V gives CDR1 SGHTA, CDR2 FQGNSA. The clonotype was recovered from an adult who received the AZD1222 COVID-19 vaccine. The V and J genes are TRBV7-2 and TRBJ2-1; weak D call: TRBD1 (6 bases). Here the sequenced sample was peripheral blood, taken 28 days after the second AZD1222 dose. CDR3 DNA: TGTGCCAGCAGGAAAGGACAGTCGAGCTCCTACAATGAGCAGTTCTTC. This gives the protein CASRKGQSSSYNEQFF. Together with reference TRBV7-2 and TRBJ2-1, the CDR3 gives the full variable domain: GAGVSQSPSNKVTEKGKDVELRCDPISGHTALYWYRQSLGQGLEFLIYFQGNSAPDKSGLPSDRFSAERTGGSVSTLTIQRTQQEDSAVYLCASRKGQSSSYNEQFFGPGTRLTVL.